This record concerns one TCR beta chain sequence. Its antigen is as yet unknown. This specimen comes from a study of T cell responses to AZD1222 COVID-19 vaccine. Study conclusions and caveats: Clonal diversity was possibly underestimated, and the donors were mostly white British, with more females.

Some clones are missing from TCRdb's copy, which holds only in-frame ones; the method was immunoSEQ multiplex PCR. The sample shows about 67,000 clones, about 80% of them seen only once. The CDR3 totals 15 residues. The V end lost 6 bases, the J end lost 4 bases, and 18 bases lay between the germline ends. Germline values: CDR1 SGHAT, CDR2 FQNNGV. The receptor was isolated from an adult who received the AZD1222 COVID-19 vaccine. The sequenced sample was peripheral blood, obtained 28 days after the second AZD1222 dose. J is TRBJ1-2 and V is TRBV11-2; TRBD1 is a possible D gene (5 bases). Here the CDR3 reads CASSPSGGNIYGYTF. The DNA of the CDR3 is TGTGCCAGCAGTCCCTCGGGGGGGAACATCTATGGCTACACCTTC.